The 15 T cell receptor beta chains given below trace back to one sample, sequenced in a study of blood T cells in healthy people across ages. The authors ran a second PCR of roughly 6 to 12 cycles using a sample-barcoded 5' primer and a J-beta primer mix. One entry per CDR3 protein, called by TCRdb with MiXCR from the 5' RACE reads. The sample lists some 1.1 million distinct CDR3 sequences, roughly two fifths occurring once. Sequencing was done on a sample of blood. These receptors all stem from a man younger than 35 in good health.

This clonotype showed up many times. The CDR3 here is CASSYDRGGNYGYTF. Written as DNA, the CDR3 is TGTGCCAGCAGTTACGACAGGGGTGGTAACTATGGCTACACCTTC. This chain connects TRBV14 to TRBJ1-2; 8 bases align to TRBD1. Germline assignment: CDR1 SGHDN and CDR2 FVKESK. CDR3 length: 15 residues. The V gene end was trimmed by 6 bases and the J gene end by 1 base; junction bases not matched to a gene: 7.

Only one count was recorded for this clonotype. The V call is TRBV5-6, the J call TRBJ1-2; possible D gene TRBD1, 6 bases. Trimming took off 7 bases at V and 8 bases at J, with 12 bases between the two ends. Germline V gives CDR1 SGHDT, CDR2 YYEEEE. The CDR3 covers 11 residues. The CDR3 here is CASGTGFGYTF. CDR3 nucleotides: TGTGCCAGCGGAACAGGGTTCGGCTACACCTTC.

The J gene is TRBJ1-1, the V gene TRBV20-1; D is undetermined. V dropped 0 bases and J dropped 3 bases, with 8 bases sitting between them. There are 13 residues in the CDR3. Germline CDR1 is DFQATT and CDR2 is SNEGSKA (reference sequence). CDR3 in DNA: TGCAGTGCTAGAGAGGAGGGTGACACTGAAGCTTTCTTT. Protein product: CSAREEGDTEAFF.

The J gene is TRBJ2-3, the V gene TRBV15; D is undetermined. CDR1 LNHNV and CDR2 YYDKDF come from the germline V gene (reference sequence). There are 14 residues in the CDR3. V shed 3 bases and J shed 2 bases, with 9 bases lying between them. Here the CDR3 reads CATSSTPATDTQYF. CDR3 in DNA: TGTGCCACCAGCAGTACGCCGGCCACAGATACGCAGTATTTT.

This clonotype was recorded a few times. The rearrangement uses TRBV28 and TRBJ2-1; D uncertain. The V gene's germline CDR1 is MDHEN and CDR2 SYDVKM. V was trimmed by 5 bases and J by 9 bases, leaving 8 bases between them. This CDR3 has 11 residues. The CDR3 nucleotides are TGTGCCAGCAGTGCCTTGACTGAGCAGTTCTTC. As protein: CASSALTEQFF.

The rearrangement joins TRBV12-3 or TRBV12-4 to TRBJ1-1; D is possibly TRBD1 (5 bases). The CDR3 runs 13 residues. V lost 4 bases and J lost 4, with 10 bases in between. CDR3 amino acids: CASSSRVRTEAFF. The CDR3 nucleotides read TGTGCCAGCAGTTCCAGGGTGCGCACTGAAGCTTTCTTT.

This chain links TRBV27 with TRBJ1-5; 7 bases are a match to TRBD1. V was pared by 6 bases and J by 6 bases, with 5 bases of the junction left unmatched. Germline assignment: CDR1 MNHEY and CDR2 SMNVEV (reference sequence). The length of the CDR3 is 13 residues. CDR3 in DNA: TGTGCCAGCAGCGCAGGGGGAAGTCAGCCCCAGCATTTT. It specifies CASSAGGSQPQHF.

This clonotype was seen a handful of times. The genes are TRBV7-2 and TRBJ1-1; 7 nucleotides line up with TRBD1. Trimming cost V 4 bases and J 7 bases; bases outside gene matches: 9. CDR3 length: 14 residues. Germline CDR1 and CDR2: SGHTA and FQGNSA. The CDR3 loop is CASSSMTGTLEAFF. CDR3 coding DNA: TGTGCCAGCAGCTCGATGACAGGGACCCTTGAAGCTTTCTTT.

The V and J genes are TRBV5-1 and TRBJ2-3; D perhaps matches TRBD1 (5 bases). Looked up from germline, CDR1 is SGHRS and CDR2 is YFSETQ. The V end lost 1 base, the J end lost 3 bases, and 12 bases lay between the germline ends. The CDR3 runs 15 residues. CDR3 coding DNA: TGCGCCAGCAGCTTGAGGTCCAGGGTGACAGATACGCAGTATTTT. This codes for CASSLRSRVTDTQYF.

This clonotype turned up a few times. The chain employs TRBV20-1 and TRBJ1-2, with 10 bases lining up with TRBD1. CDR1 and CDR2 (germline): DFQATT, SNEGSKA (reference sequence). This CDR3 comprises 15 residues. V dropped 2 bases and J dropped 5; count of bases not matched to a gene: 8. CDR3 nucleotides: TGCAGTGCTAGAAGCGACAGGGGGCGGGGTTATGGCTACACCTTC. Protein: CSARSDRGRGYGYTF.

This clonotype was seen a few times. The chain has TRBV12-5 and TRBJ1-1, with D possibly TRBD1 on 5 matching bases. V was clipped by 6 bases and J by 8 bases, with 13 bases between them. Germline V gene sequence: CDR1 LGHNT, CDR2 FRNRAP. The CDR3 sequence is 12 residues long. The CDR3 region has the DNA TGTGCTAGTGGGCCGACCGCAGGGGAAGCTTTCTTT. Residues: CASGPTAGEAFF. Combining the CDR3 with reference TRBV12-5 and TRBJ1-1 gives the whole variable domain DARVTQTPRHKVTEMGQEVTMRCQPILGHNTVFWYRQTMMQGLELLAYFRNRAPLDDSGMPKDRFSAEMPDATLATLKIQPSEPRDSAVYFCASGPTAGEAFFGQGTRLTVV.

This clonotype was recorded only once. The chain links TRBV7-9 to TRBJ1-5; D is possibly TRBD1 (6 bases). Germline lookup yields CDR1 SEHNR and CDR2 FQNEAQ (reference sequence). Between the trimmed V and J ends, which lost 4 bases and 4 bases, there was a span of 8 bases. The CDR3 covers 13 residues. In nucleotides, the CDR3 is TGTGCCAGCAGCTGGGACACAAATCAGCCCCAGCATTTT. As protein: CASSWDTNQPQHF.

The chain has TRBV27 and TRBJ1-2, with D hard to call. This CDR3 has 14 residues. Deletions cut 7 bases from V and 7 bases from J, with 19 bases between. CDR1 is MNHEY, CDR2 SMNVEV, per germline (reference sequence). Written as DNA, the CDR3 is TGTGCCAGCAAGATGGGCACCGAGTTAGGTGGCTACACCTTC. Protein product: CASKMGTELGGYTF.

The V and J genes are TRBV3-1 and TRBJ2-3, with a possible D match to TRBD2 (6 bases). Germline assignment: CDR1 LGHDT and CDR2 YNNKEL (reference sequence). The ends were cut back, 4 bases at V and 5 bases at J, with 13 bases in the middle. The CDR3 totals 14 residues. The CDR3: CASSPTGDGDTQYF. The CDR3 nucleotides are TGTGCCAGCAGCCCAACGGGAGATGGAGATACGCAGTATTTT.

This clonotype was counted ten times or more. This sequence joins TRBV6-5 and TRBJ1-2, with 7 bases identical to TRBD1. CDR3 length: 15 residues. The V gene's germline CDR1 is MNHEY and CDR2 SVGAGI. V shed 3 bases and J 6 bases; nucleotides not matched to a gene: 10. In DNA, the CDR3 is TGTGCCAGCAGTTATTACCGACAGGGCGACAATGGCTACACCTTC. The encoded protein is CASSYYRQGDNGYTF.